The 25 T cell receptor beta chains given below trace back to one sample, sequenced in a study of metastatic and nonmetastatic thyroid tumors. Prior to thyroid surgery, none of the patients had received any treatment. TCRdb re-processed the PCR reads through MiXCR. This sample has some 6,900 clones, with roughly 3% found just once. Sequenced sample: tumor tissue. The origin of the receptors is a female donor with papillary thyroid cancer or a benign thyroid nodule (not recorded which). Some clones in this sample may be carry-over from other donors' samples.

This clone was recorded at least ten times. The chain recombines TRBV29-1 with TRBJ2-3; no clear D. This CDR3 is built from 11 residues. Germline V lookup: CDR1 SQVTM, CDR2 ANQGSEA. V was trimmed by 4 bases and J by 4 bases, leaving 6 bases between them. The CDR3 loop reads CSVGLPDTQYF. The CDR3 nucleotides read TGCAGCGTTGGATTACCAGATACGCAGTATTTT.

This clone is medium-sized. This chain uses TRBV2 with TRBJ1-6, with 11 bases aligning to TRBD1. The CDR3 sequence is 19 residues long. The V and J ends lost 7 bases and 2 bases, in that order; junction bases with no gene match: 13. Germline V gene lookup returns CDR1 SNHLY and CDR2 FYNNEI. This CDR3 reads CASIHGRGQGVAYNSPLHF. The CDR3 nucleotides read TGTGCCAGCATCCACGGGAGGGGACAGGGGGTGGCCTATAATTCACCCCTCCACTTT.

This clone was recorded many times. This chain links TRBV7-9 with TRBJ2-2; TRBD1 matches at 11 bases. J was trimmed by 5 bases and V by 10 bases; bases with no gene match: 9. The CDR3 contains 15 residues. Germline CDR1 SEHNR, CDR2 FQNEAQ (reference sequence). In DNA form, the CDR3 reads TGTGCCACCCAGCCCGGACAGGGGGCAACCGGGGAGCTGTTTTTT. Its protein is CATQPGQGATGELFF.

This clone has a count of ten or more. The gene calls are TRBV6-7 and TRBJ1-5; 7 nucleotides align to TRBD1. TRBV6-7 is an ORF; its function is uncertain. There are 14 residues in the CDR3. Trimming removed 6 bases from V and 7 bases from J; junction bases left unmatched: 9. The CDR3 region is CASSLRGMRQPQHF. The DNA for the CDR3 is TGTGCCAGCAGCCTCAGGGGGATGCGGCAGCCCCAGCATTTT.

This clone was counted many times. The chain couples TRBV20-1 to TRBJ2-5; D remains ambiguous. Germline V gives CDR1 DFQATT, CDR2 SNEGSKA (reference sequence). The V end was cut by 5 bases, the J end by 4 bases, with 17 bases between. The CDR3 spans 14 residues. In DNA form, the CDR3 reads TGCAGTGCTCGGAGCTCGGTTTCGAGAGAGACCCAGTACTTC. Translation gives CSARSSVSRETQYF.

The table lists this clone with many counts. The gene calls are TRBV9 and TRBJ1-6, with a possible D match to TRBD1 (5 bases). Trimming removed 3 bases from V and 7 bases from J, with 11 bases in between. The CDR3 runs to 14 residues. The germline V gene has CDR1 SGDLS and CDR2 YYNGEE. CDR3 in DNA: TGTGCCAGCAGCGCCCGGGACGGGAATTCACCCCTCCACTTT. This translates into CASSARDGNSPLHF.

Many counts were recorded for this clone. J is TRBJ1-5 and V is TRBV2; 8 nucleotides agree with TRBD1. Germline V CDR1 and CDR2: SNHLY, FYNNEI. The CDR3 covers 15 residues. After removal of 6 bases from V and 2 bases from J, the junction contained 6 bases not matched to a gene. This chain's CDR3 is CASRLDRGGNQPQHF. In nucleotides, the CDR3 is TGTGCCAGCAGACTAGACAGGGGTGGCAATCAGCCCCAGCATTTT. Full variable domain (outside the CDR3, taken from reference TRBV2 and TRBJ1-5): EPEVTQTPSHQVTQMGQEVILRCVPISNHLYFYWYRQILGQKVEFLVSFYNNEISEKSEIFDDQFSVERPDGSNFTLKIRSTKLEDSAMYFCASRLDRGGNQPQHFGDGTRLSIL.

This clone is medium-sized. The chain uses TRBV20-1 and TRBJ2-1; no clear D gene. Germline V gene lookup returns CDR1 DFQATT and CDR2 SNEGSKA (reference sequence). This CDR3 is built from 11 residues. The V end lost 4 bases, the J end lost 4 bases, and 5 bases lay between the germline ends. In nucleotides, the CDR3 is TGCAGTGCTACAGGTTACAATGAGCAGTTCTTC. Translating it yields CSATGYNEQFF.

This clone was counted ten times or more. The chain joins TRBV28 to TRBJ1-5; D not resolved. CDR1 and CDR2 (germline): MDHEN, SYDVKM. V was cut by 1 base and J by 0 bases, with 4 bases left in between. The CDR3 is made up of 14 amino acids. CDR3 loop: CASSLLDSNQPQHF. The CDR3 coding sequence is TGTGCCAGCAGTTTATTAGATAGCAATCAGCCCCAGCATTTT.

The chain has TRBV20-1 and TRBJ2-4; perhaps D is TRBD1 or TRBD2 (6 bases each). Germline loops: CDR1 DFQATT, CDR2 SNEGSKA (reference sequence). The CDR3 runs to 17 residues. With 5 bases removed from V and 2 bases from J, the gap between germline ends came to 22 bases. The CDR3 region is CSASHRAQAGTKNIQYF. The DNA for the CDR3 is TGCAGTGCTTCCCACAGGGCCCAAGCGGGTACCAAAAACATTCAGTACTTC.

This clone is termed medium-sized. V and J are TRBV6-1 and TRBJ2-5; 11 bases are a match to TRBD1. Germline CDR1 is MNHNS and CDR2 is SASEGT. Trimming cost V 6 bases and J 5 bases; bases outside gene matches: 2. The CDR3 contains 13 residues. Written as DNA, the CDR3 is TGTGCCAGCAGGGACAGGGGGCTTGAGACCCAGTACTTC. This codes for CASRDRGLETQYF.

The table lists this clone with many counts. This rearrangement joins TRBV14 to TRBJ2-7, with D perhaps matching TRBD1 (6 bases). Between the trimmed V and J ends, which lost 4 bases and 3 bases, there was a span of 13 bases. CDR1 and CDR2 from the germline V gene are SGHDN and FVKESK. The CDR3 length is 14 residues. CDR3 sequence (DNA): TGTGCCAGCAGCCCCGAGGGGGTATTCTACGAGCAGTACTTC. Its protein product is CASSPEGVFYEQYF. Looking up the rest from reference TRBV14 and TRBJ2-7 gives the full variable domain: EAGVTQFPSHSVIEKGQTVTLRCDPISGHDNLYWYRRVMGKEIKFLLHFVKESKQDESGMPNNRFLAERTGGTYSTLKVQPAELEDSGVYFCASSPEGVFYEQYFGPGTRLTVT.

Judged by abundance, this clone is medium-sized (0.01 to 0.1%). The V gene is TRBV20-1, the J gene TRBJ2-1; 10 bases are a match to TRBD2. Germline assignment: CDR1 DFQATT and CDR2 SNEGSKA (reference sequence). CDR3 length equals 14 residues. V shed 6 bases and J 6 bases; nucleotides not matched to a gene: 8. CDR3 in amino acids: CSARPSGGLNEQFF. Written as DNA, the CDR3 is TGCAGTGCCCGGCCTAGCGGGGGCCTCAATGAGCAGTTCTTC.

Sample share makes this clone medium-sized. The V and J genes are TRBV28 and TRBJ2-7; D is unclear. Deletions cut 2 bases from V and 6 bases from J, with 20 bases between. Germline V CDR1 and CDR2: MDHEN, SYDVKM. The CDR3 has 16 amino acids. CDR3 sequence reads: CASSLVDGIQSGEQYF. The CDR3 DNA is TGTGCCAGCAGTTTAGTTGACGGAATCCAATCGGGCGAGCAGTACTTC.

The chain recombines TRBV20-1 with TRBJ2-1; 14 bases agree with TRBD2. Germline-derived CDR1 and CDR2 are DFQATT and SNEGSKA (reference sequence). The V gene end was trimmed by 4 bases and the J gene end by 7 bases; junction bases not matched to a gene: 6. This CDR3 region has 15 residues. In nucleotides, the CDR3 is TGCAGTGCTACCCCCGGGACTAGCGGGAGTAATGAGCAGTTCTTC. Protein: CSATPGTSGSNEQFF.

This clone was seen at least ten times. The rearrangement joins TRBV10-2 to TRBJ2-7; TRBD2 matches 8 bases. CDR1 is WSHSY and CDR2 is SAAADI in the germline V gene. This CDR3 is built from 14 residues. Unmatched junction bases numbered 6, after V lost 4 bases and J lost 4 bases. This CDR3 is CASSVRLALYEQYF. The CDR3 region has the DNA TGCGCCAGCAGTGTGCGACTAGCGTTGTACGAGCAGTACTTC.

By frequency in the sample, this clone is medium-sized. This specimen includes other DNA sequences encoding the same CDR3. The chain has TRBV11-2 and TRBJ2-5; possibly TRBD1 for D (5 bases). The CDR3 contains 14 residues. The germline gives CDR1 SGHAT, CDR2 FQNNGV. V lost 4 bases and J lost 6, with 15 bases in between. CDR3 bases: TGTGCCAGCAGCTCCCTAGGGGTGGGGAAGACCCAGTACTTC. It codes for CASSSLGVGKTQYF.

This clone is deemed medium-sized. V and J are TRBV24-1 and TRBJ2-2; D possibly corresponds to TRBD2 (6 bases). Trimming removed 9 bases at V and 6 bases at J, with 10 bases between. The V gene's germline CDR1 is KGHDR and CDR2 SFDVKD. The CDR3 covers 12 residues. The chain's CDR3 is CATGGGSGELFF. The CDR3 region has the DNA TGTGCCACCGGTGGGGGGTCCGGGGAGCTGTTTTTT.

The table lists this clone with many counts. The rearrangement links TRBV3-1 to TRBJ2-5; 8 positions match TRBD2. CDR1 is LGHDT and CDR2 is YNNKEL in the germline V gene (reference sequence). V lost 1 base, J lost 5 bases, and 6 bases stayed unmatched. CDR3 length: 15 residues. CDR3: CASSQGIAGGETQYF. In nucleotides, the CDR3 is TGTGCCAGCAGCCAAGGAATTGCGGGGGGCGAGACCCAGTACTTC.

This clone was seen many times. This may stem from a read error, because a much larger clone lies one nucleotide away. The CDR3 does not end in the conserved phenylalanine or tryptophan, so this is likely a read error. The rearrangement links TRBV14 to TRBJ2-1, with TRBD2 identical over 9 bases. CDR3 size: 16 residues. The ends lost 1 base at V and 2 bases at J; junction bases unmatched: 3. Germline CDR1 is SGHDN and CDR2 is FVKESK. CDR3 loop: CASSQASGRPYNEQFV. For the CDR3, the DNA is TGTGCCAGCAGCCAAGCAAGCGGGAGGCCCTACAATGAGCAGTTCGTC.

This clone was seen repeatedly, ten times or more. The V and J genes are TRBV10-3 and TRBJ2-2, with 10 nucleotides matching TRBD2. The J segment lost 3 bases and the V segment lost 7 bases, leaving 11 bases of the junction unmatched. Germline V lookup: CDR1 ENHRY, CDR2 SYGVKD. The CDR3 is 17 residues long. The CDR3 DNA reads TGTGCCATCACTAAAAGCGGGAGGGCCGTTGACACCGGGGAGCTGTTTTTT. This encodes CAITKSGRAVDTGELFF.

This clone is classed as medium-sized. This chain links TRBV6-2 or TRBV6-3 with TRBJ1-5, with D possibly being TRBD1 (5 bases). CDR3 size: 16 residues. CDR1 is MNHEY and CDR2 is SVGEGT in the germline V gene. V dropped 6 bases and J dropped 0 bases, with 15 bases sitting between them. The CDR3 sequence is CASSNRTGVSNQPQHF. CDR3 nucleotides: TGTGCCAGCAGCAACCGGACGGGGGTTAGCAATCAGCCCCAGCATTTT.

This clone turned up a few times. One junction end disagrees with the germline gene, perhaps due to a read error. This chain links TRBV2 with TRBJ2-2; TRBD2 is a possible D gene (5 bases). The CDR3 is 14 residues long. Looked up from germline, CDR1 is SNHLY and CDR2 is FYNNEI. CDR3 sequence (DNA): TGTGCCAGCGGTGTAGTGAGGAACACCGGGGAGCCGTTTTTT. Translated: CASGVVRNTGEPFF.

This clone was recorded at least ten times. The rearrangement joins TRBV27 to TRBJ2-7, with D possibly being TRBD2 (6 bases). CDR3 length equals 15 residues. V lost 1 base and J lost 3, with 13 bases in between. Looked up from germline, CDR1 is MNHEY and CDR2 is SMNVEV (reference sequence). The CDR3 DNA sequence: TGTGCCAGCAGTTTATATCGGAGGGGCAGCTACGAGCAGTACTTC. It specifies CASSLYRRGSYEQYF.

Relative to its sample, this clone is medium-sized (0.01 to 0.1%). V gene TRBV2 combines with J gene TRBJ1-5; 9 nucleotides line up with TRBD1. The CDR3 runs 16 residues. V gave up 9 bases and J gave up 0 bases; unmatched junction bases: 9. The germline CDR1 and CDR2 sequences are SNHLY and FYNNEI. The CDR3 nucleotides are TGTGCCAGTTTATACGACAGGGGGAATAGCAATCAGCCCCAGCATTTT. Translation: CASLYDRGNSNQPQHF.